This passage covers 21 T cell receptor beta chains from one sample sequenced in a study of blood T cell repertoires in COVID-19. Clones were sequenced by immunoSEQ multiplex PCR, and TCRdb holds only the in-frame ones, with some missing. The sample carries 200,000 to 300,000 clones, approximately 86% recorded once. Material for sequencing was PBMCs or T cells enriched from blood (not recorded which). The receptors were gathered from a woman aged 18 to 35 who had recovered from COVID-19.

This rearrangement joins TRBV18 to TRBJ2-2; no definite D call. The CDR3 is 12 amino acids. Germline CDR1 is KGHSH and CDR2 is LQKENI. Trimming stripped 1 base from V and 7 bases from J, with 4 bases between. CDR3 sequence (DNA): TGTGCCAGCTCACCACGCGGCGGGGAGCTGTTTTTT. It yields the protein CASSPRGGELFF. Together with reference TRBV18 and TRBJ2-2, the CDR3 gives the full variable domain: NAGVMQNPRHLVRRRGQEARLRCSPMKGHSHVYWYRQLPEEGLKFMVYLQKENIIDESGMPKERFSAEFPKEGPSILRIQQVVRGDSAAYFCASSPRGGELFFGEGSRLTVL.

This chain joins TRBV7-2 and TRBJ2-7, with 7 bases matching TRBD2. Germline V CDR1 and CDR2: SGHTA, FQGNSA. The CDR3 sequence is 14 residues long. With V trimmed by 1 base and J by 5 bases, 5 bases remained unmatched. Here the CDR3 DNA reads TGTGCCAGCAGCTTAGATTCGCTAGCGGACGAGCAGTACTTC. It encodes CASSLDSLADEQYF.

V gene TRBV5-5 combines with J gene TRBJ1-4, with 7 positions matching TRBD1. V was clipped by 2 bases and J by 6 bases; unmatched bases: 13. Germline lookup yields CDR1 SGHKS and CDR2 YYEKEE (reference sequence). This CDR3 is 17 amino acids long. The CDR3 nucleotides are TGTGCCAGCAGCTTACCACGGGGGACAGCCTATTATGAAAAACTGTTTTTT. Translating gives CASSLPRGTAYYEKLFF.

This chain uses TRBV19 with TRBJ1-1; 9 bases agree with TRBD1. The germline gives CDR1 LNHDA, CDR2 SQIVND (reference sequence). The CDR3 spans 15 residues. V trimming: 5 bases; J trimming: 4 bases; junction bases outside the gene matches: 8. CDR3 sequence (DNA): TGTGCCAGTAGTGCAACAGGGGGCGTGGGCACTGAAGCTTTCTTT. It is translated as CASSATGGVGTEAFF.

This chain joins TRBV28 and TRBJ2-5; 15 bases fit TRBD2. The CDR3 loop spans 17 amino acids. Germline loops: CDR1 MDHEN, CDR2 SYDVKM. V lost 8 bases to trimming and J lost 5 bases; unmatched junction nucleotides: 12. The CDR3 spells CASHSPGTSGGTETQYF. DNA of the CDR3: TGTGCCAGCCACTCACCGGGGACTAGCGGGGGGACCGAGACCCAGTACTTC.

The chain joins TRBV10-2 to TRBJ2-2, with TRBD1 identical over 9 bases. The CDR3 spans 19 residues. Germline trimming cut 6 bases from V and 2 bases from J; bases unmatched to any gene: 16. The germline gives CDR1 WSHSY, CDR2 SAAADI. The CDR3 protein is CASRGTPGQGAPNTGELFF. CDR3 in DNA: TGCGCCAGCAGAGGAACCCCGGGACAGGGAGCCCCTAACACCGGGGAGCTGTTTTTT.

DNA of the CDR3: TGTGCCAGCAGCTCCCGGGGGACAGGGGGCTTCACAGATACGCAGTATTTT. Translation gives CASSSRGTGGFTDTQYF. This sequence joins TRBV7-2 and TRBJ2-3, with 12 bases that match TRBD1. CDR3 length: 17 residues. V dropped 4 bases and J dropped 2; count of bases not matched to a gene: 7. Germline values: CDR1 SGHTA, CDR2 FQGNSA. The whole variable domain, filled in from reference TRBV7-2 and TRBJ2-3, reads GAGVSQSPSNKVTEKGKDVELRCDPISGHTALYWYRQSLGQGLEFLIYFQGNSAPDKSGLPSDRFSAERTGGSVSTLTIQRTQQEDSAVYLCASSSRGTGGFTDTQYFGPGTRLTVL.

The V and J genes are TRBV24-1 and TRBJ2-3, with TRBD1 as a possible D gene (6 bases). Germline assignment: CDR1 KGHDR and CDR2 SFDVKD. The CDR3 runs to 17 residues. V shed 3 bases and J shed 2 bases, with 17 bases lying between them. CDR3 sequence (DNA): TGTGCCACCAGTGATCCTAAAGGGGGAGCCACCACAGATACGCAGTATTTT. The encoded protein is CATSDPKGGATTDTQYF.

The chain joins TRBV5-4 to TRBJ2-3, with D maybe TRBD2 (5 bases). This CDR3 is built from 15 residues. The germline V and J ends were trimmed by 0 bases and 1 base, with 9 bases remaining between them. From germline, CDR1 is SGHNT and CDR2 YYREEE (reference sequence). The DNA for the CDR3 is TGTGCCAGCAGCTTGGTACTAGAGGGCACAGATACGCAGTATTTT. This codes for CASSLVLEGTDTQYF.

The rearrangement links TRBV7-8 to TRBJ1-2, with D possibly being TRBD1 (6 bases). With 5 bases removed from V and 7 bases from J, the gap between germline ends came to 20 bases. From germline, CDR1 is SGHVS and CDR2 FQNEAQ. The CDR3 has 15 residues. For the CDR3, the DNA is TGTGCCAGCAGCCGAGGGGGAGGCTCAGCGACTGGCTACACCTTC. Translated: CASSRGGGSATGYTF.

This chain links TRBV10-2 with TRBJ2-1, with TRBD1 identical over 9 bases. V lost 4 bases and J lost 2; bases outside the gene matches: 6. Germline CDR1 reads WSHSY; CDR2 reads SAAADI. This CDR3 contains 16 residues. This CDR3 reads CASSVVRTGAYNEQFF. CDR3 nucleotides: TGCGCCAGCAGTGTTGTCAGGACAGGGGCCTACAATGAGCAGTTCTTC.

This chain links TRBV5-1 with TRBJ1-6; tentative D call: TRBD1 (5 bases). Trimming took 0 bases from V and 9 from J, leaving 10 bases between them. Germline V gene sequence: CDR1 SGHRS, CDR2 YFSETQ. The CDR3 loop spans 14 amino acids. CDR3 bases: TGCGCCAGCAGCTTGGCAGGGTTTGGTTCACCCCTCCACTTT. Translating it yields CASSLAGFGSPLHF.

V and J are TRBV5-4 and TRBJ2-7, with 7 bases matching TRBD2. With V trimmed by 0 bases and J by 3 bases, 3 bases remained unmatched. Looked up from germline, CDR1 is SGHNT and CDR2 is YYREEE (reference sequence). The CDR3 is made up of 14 amino acids. The CDR3 DNA reads as TGTGCCAGCAGCTTGGTGGGAGGGAACTACGAGCAGTACTTC. It codes for CASSLVGGNYEQYF.

The chain links TRBV27 to TRBJ1-2; no definite D call. Germline loops: CDR1 MNHEY, CDR2 SMNVEV (reference sequence). The V and J ends lost 3 bases and 8 bases respectively, with 19 bases between them. This CDR3 has 15 residues. This CDR3 reads CASSLGQASSDGYTF. The CDR3 nucleotides are TGTGCCAGCAGTTTGGGTCAGGCATCATCCGACGGCTACACCTTC.

The J gene is TRBJ1-1, the V gene TRBV27; 7 bases map to TRBD1. Germline CDR1 reads MNHEY; CDR2 reads SMNVEV (reference sequence). Losses at the gene ends were 5 bases for V and 0 bases for J; bases not matched to a gene: 3. The CDR3 totals 14 residues. CDR3 coding DNA: TGTGCCAGCAGTCCGACAGGGATGAACACTGAAGCTTTCTTT. This encodes CASSPTGMNTEAFF.

The chain uses TRBV11-3 and TRBJ2-5, with 10 bases matching TRBD2. J was trimmed by 0 bases and V by 5 bases; bases with no gene match: 3. Per germline, CDR1 SGHNT and CDR2 YENEEA. The CDR3 has 15 residues. The CDR3 loop is CASSPGTSDQETQYF. In DNA form, the CDR3 reads TGTGCCAGCAGCCCGGGGACTAGCGACCAAGAGACCCAGTACTTC.

The gene calls are TRBV10-2 and TRBJ2-1, with 7 bases aligning to TRBD1. V shed 2 bases, J shed 4 bases, and the junction held 8 bases outside the gene matches. Germline V CDR1 and CDR2: WSHSY, SAAADI. The CDR3 runs to 16 residues. CDR3 sequence: CASSEVWGRGYNEQFF. The CDR3, as DNA: TGCGCCAGCAGTGAGGTGTGGGGCAGGGGGTACAATGAGCAGTTCTTC.

The chain uses TRBV28 and TRBJ2-4, with 13 nucleotides matching TRBD2. CDR3 length: 18 amino acids. Trimming took 3 bases from V and 3 from J; bases not matched to a gene: 8. CDR1 MDHEN and CDR2 SYDVKM come from the germline V gene. CDR3 sequence: CASSFAGTSGAYKNIQYF. The CDR3 bases are TGTGCCAGCAGTTTCGCCGGGACTAGCGGGGCTTACAAAAACATTCAGTACTTC.

The chain couples TRBV5-1 to TRBJ2-1; 15 nucleotides match TRBD2. CDR1 SGHRS and CDR2 YFSETQ come from the germline V gene. This CDR3 contains 16 residues. The trim removed 5 bases at V and 10 bases at J, leaving 10 bases unmatched. The CDR3 DNA sequence: TGCGCCAGCAGTCGATGGACTAGCGGGGGGGCCTGGGAGCAGTTCTTC. Translating gives CASSRWTSGGAWEQFF.

The chain uses TRBV5-1 and TRBJ2-5, with D possibly TRBD1 on 5 matching bases. The germline CDR1 and CDR2 sequences are SGHRS and YFSETQ. Deletions cut 2 bases from V and 4 bases from J, with 15 bases between. The length of the CDR3 is 15 residues. This chain's CDR3 is CASSFRVFLGETQYF. In nucleotides, the CDR3 is TGCGCCAGCAGCTTCAGGGTTTTTTTGGGAGAGACCCAGTACTTC.

In regard to this clone: A read error may account for a junction end that differs from germline. V is TRBV7-9 and J is TRBJ2-7; 8 bases fit TRBD1. Germline CDR1 and CDR2: SEHNR and FQNEAQ (reference sequence). The length of the CDR3 is 17 residues. In nucleotides, the CDR3 is TGTGCCAGCACCTTAGAAGGGTGGGGACAGGAACCCTACGAGCAGTACTTC. Its protein product is CASTLEGWGQEPYEQYF.